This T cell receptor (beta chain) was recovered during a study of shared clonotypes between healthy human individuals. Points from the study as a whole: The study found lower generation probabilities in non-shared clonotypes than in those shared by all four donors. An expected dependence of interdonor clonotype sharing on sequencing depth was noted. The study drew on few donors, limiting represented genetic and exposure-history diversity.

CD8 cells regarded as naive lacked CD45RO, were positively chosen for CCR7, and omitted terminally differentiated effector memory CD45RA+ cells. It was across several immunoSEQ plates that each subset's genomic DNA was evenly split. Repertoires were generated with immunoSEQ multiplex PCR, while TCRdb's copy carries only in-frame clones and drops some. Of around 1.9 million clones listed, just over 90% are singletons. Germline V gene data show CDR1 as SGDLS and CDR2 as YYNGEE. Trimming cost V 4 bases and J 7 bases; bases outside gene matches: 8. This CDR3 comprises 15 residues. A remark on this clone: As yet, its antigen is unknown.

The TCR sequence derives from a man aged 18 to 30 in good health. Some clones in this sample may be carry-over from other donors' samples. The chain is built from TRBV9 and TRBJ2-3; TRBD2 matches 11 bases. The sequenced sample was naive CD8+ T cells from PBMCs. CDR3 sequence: CASSHRLAGNHTQYF. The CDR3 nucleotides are TGTGCCAGCAGCCACAGACTAGCGGGAAATCATACGCAGTATTTT.